The 15 T cell receptor beta chains in this list originate from one sample, sequenced in a study of T cells expressing NK-cell markers. TCRdb re-called the 5' RACE reads; one entry per CDR3 protein, DNA not given. Its table lists roughly 150,000 distinct CDR3 sequences. The sequenced sample was blood T cells: a sorted CD56 or NKG2C T cell subset, CD4+ or CD8+ T cells, or bulk PBMC T cells (not recorded which). The receptors were gathered from a woman aged 18-69 years in good health.

The gene calls are TRBV28 and TRBJ2-5; TCRdb designates TRBD1, a call that cannot be tested without DNA. The CDR3 spans 14 residues. CDR1 is MDHEN, CDR2 SYDVKM, per germline. CDR3 protein: CASSLLTGIETQYF. Combining the CDR3 with reference TRBV28 and TRBJ2-5 gives the whole variable domain DVKVTQSSRYLVKRTGEKVFLECVQDMDHENMFWYRQDPGLGLRLIYFSYDVKMKEKGDIPEGYSVSREKKERFSLILESASTNQTSMYLCASSLLTGIETQYFGPGTRLLVL.

This rearrangement joins TRBV27 to TRBJ1-1; absent DNA, TCRdb's TRBD1 call cannot be checked. CDR3 length: 12 residues. The germline V gene encodes CDR1 MNHEY and CDR2 SMNVEV (reference sequence). This CDR3 reads CASRKTGDKAFF.

The genes are TRBV5-1 and TRBJ1-6. The V gene's germline CDR1 is SGHRS and CDR2 YFSETQ. This CDR3 comprises 14 residues. The CDR3 here is CASSFRSDNSPLHF.

The genes are TRBV6-2 or TRBV6-3 and TRBJ1-5; with no DNA, the TCRdb D assignment of TRBD1 cannot be verified. Germline values: CDR1 MNHEY, CDR2 SVGEGT. CDR3 length: 16 amino acids. The CDR3: CASSYRTGSIGQPQHF.

The rearrangement links TRBV12-3 or TRBV12-4 to TRBJ2-7; TCRdb lists TRBD2, though no DNA is available to test this call. The CDR3 contains 14 residues. CDR3: CASSPQVKAYEQYF.

CDR3 residues: CASSFSPGLAIGPGELFF. The genes are TRBV7-6 and TRBJ2-2; TCRdb lists TRBD2, though no DNA is available to test this call. The CDR3 runs 18 residues. Germline assignment: CDR1 SGHVS and CDR2 FNYEAQ.

The CDR3: CASSFGPRGYEQYF. This chain joins TRBV12-3 or TRBV12-4 and TRBJ2-7; without DNA, the TCRdb call of TRBD1 cannot be checked. The CDR3 runs to 14 residues.

This chain connects TRBV6-5 to TRBJ2-7; the TRBD2 assignment by TCRdb is unverifiable without DNA. The length of the CDR3 is 16 residues. Germline loops: CDR1 MNHEY, CDR2 SVGAGI. CDR3: CASSDSGSGRRLEQYF.

The chain recombines TRBV2 with TRBJ2-5; TCRdb designates TRBD1, a call that cannot be tested without DNA. The CDR3 length is 14 residues. Germline V gene lookup returns CDR1 SNHLY and CDR2 FYNNEI. The CDR3 loop is CASSVWTEKETQYF.

The V gene is TRBV28, the J gene TRBJ2-7; TCRdb calls TRBD1, which cannot be checked without DNA. This CDR3 contains 14 residues. Germline V gives CDR1 MDHEN, CDR2 SYDVKM. CDR3 amino acids: CASSRPGQGPEQYF.

The chain uses TRBV5-1 and TRBJ1-6; TCRdb gives TRBD1 as the D gene, but with no DNA this cannot be confirmed. The CDR3 covers 15 residues. Germline lookup yields CDR1 SGHRS and CDR2 YFSETQ. The CDR3: CASTLTQQGNSPLHF.

The chain employs TRBV11-3 and TRBJ2-1; no DNA is available, so the TRBD2 call from TCRdb remains unchecked. CDR1 is SGHNT and CDR2 is YENEEA in the germline V gene. The CDR3 is 17 amino acids. CDR3 in amino acids: CASSSTRTSGPYNEQFF.

This chain connects TRBV5-1 to TRBJ2-3; without DNA, the TCRdb call of TRBD2 cannot be checked. This CDR3 region has 17 residues. Germline CDR1 SGHRS, CDR2 YFSETQ. The CDR3 sequence: CASSLQLAGKGTDTQYF.

The chain recombines TRBV20-1 with TRBJ1-2; TCRdb outputs TRBD1, but without DNA this stays unchecked. Germline lookup yields CDR1 DFQATT and CDR2 SNEGSKA (reference sequence). The CDR3 covers 13 residues. The CDR3 sequence: CSARQAPDYGYTF.

V is TRBV7-3 and J is TRBJ1-3. The CDR3 consists of 16 residues. Per germline, CDR1 SGHTA and CDR2 FQGTGA. The chain's CDR3 is CASSFGPPSSGNTIYF.